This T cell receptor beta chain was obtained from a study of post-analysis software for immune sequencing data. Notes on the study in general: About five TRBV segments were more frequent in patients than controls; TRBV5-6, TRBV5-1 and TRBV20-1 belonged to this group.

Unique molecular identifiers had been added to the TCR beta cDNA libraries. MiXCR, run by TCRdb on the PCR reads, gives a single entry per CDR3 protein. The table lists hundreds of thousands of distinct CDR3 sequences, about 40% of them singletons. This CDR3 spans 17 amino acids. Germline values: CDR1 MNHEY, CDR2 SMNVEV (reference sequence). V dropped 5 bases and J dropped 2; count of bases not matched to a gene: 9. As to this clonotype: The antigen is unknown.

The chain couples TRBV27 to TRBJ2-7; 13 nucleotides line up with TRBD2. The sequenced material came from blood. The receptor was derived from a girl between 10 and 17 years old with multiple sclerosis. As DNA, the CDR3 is TGTGCCAGCAGTCTTGACACCGGACTAGCGGGGGCCTACGAGCAGTACTTC. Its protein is CASSLDTGLAGAYEQYF.